The rows below give T cell receptor beta chains drawn from one sample of a study of blood T cell repertoires in COVID-19. Assay used: immunoSEQ multiplex PCR; TCRdb lists only in-frame clones, some missing. In the table there are roughly 300,000 clones, 86% of which are singletons. The sequenced sample consisted of PBMCs or T cells enriched from blood (not recorded which). The receptor set was obtained from a man between 25 and 39 years old who had recovered from COVID-19. Both conserved end residues are part of each CDR3. D genes are given only for firm matches. Size is stated for part of the rows, as once, few or many counts, or as a class when the clone is expanded.

>NA|once|TRBV4-1|TRBJ2-3|15
CASSHTAGLSDTQYF
TGCGCCAGCAGCCATACTGCGGGATTATCAGATACGCAGTATTTT
>NA|NA|TRBV6-5|TRBJ2-3|12
CASRVGADTQYF
TGTGCCAGCAGAGTAGGGGCAGATACGCAGTATTTT
>TRBD1|NA|TRBV2|TRBJ2-7|12
CASKDRAYEQYF
TGTGCCAGCAAAGACAGGGCCTACGAGCAGTACTTC
>TRBD1|NA|TRBV15|TRBJ1-2|15
CATSTRTGANYGYTF
TGTGCCACCAGCACCCGGACAGGGGCCAACTATGGCTACACCTTC
>TRBD1|NA|TRBV7-2|TRBJ1-2|16
CASSPRTGESNYGYTF
TGTGCCAGCAGCCCGCGGACAGGGGAGTCTAACTATGGCTACACCTTC
>TRBD1|NA|TRBV7-9|TRBJ2-5|15
CASSLPDRGQETQYF
TGTGCCAGCAGCTTACCCGACAGGGGCCAAGAGACCCAGTACTTC
>TRBD2|NA|TRBV27|TRBJ2-1|15
CASSFQRGAYNEQFF
TGTGCCAGCAGTTTTCAGCGGGGGGCTTACAATGAGCAGTTCTTC
>TRBD1|NA|TRBV18|TRBJ2-7|16
CASSPQWTGPLLEQYF
TGTGCCAGCTCACCACAGTGGACAGGGCCCCTCCTCGAGCAGTACTTC
>TRBD2|NA|TRBV5-1|TRBJ2-7|14
CASNRAGLAYEQYF
TGCGCCAGCAATAGGGCGGGACTAGCCTACGAGCAGTACTTC
>TRBD2|NA|TRBV29-1|TRBJ2-3|13
CSVRGGAVDTQYF
TGCAGCGTTCGGGGGGGGGCGGTAGATACGCAGTATTTT
>NA|NA|TRBV7-2|TRBJ2-3|15
CASSLAQSGTDTQYF
TGTGCCAGCAGCTTAGCGCAGTCTGGCACAGATACGCAGTATTTT
>NA|NA|TRBV5-1|TRBJ1-1|15
CASSRPPGRNTEAFF
TGCGCCAGCAGCCGGCCGCCAGGCCGGAACACTGAAGCTTTCTTT
>TRBD2|NA|TRBV19|TRBJ2-1|16
CASSSISGTLYNEQFF
TGTGCCAGTAGTTCCATAAGCGGGACCCTATACAATGAGCAGTTCTTC
>NA|NA|TRBV19|TRBJ1-5|15
CASGKQDRSNQPQHF
TGTGCCAGTGGCAAGCAAGACAGGAGCAATCAGCCCCAGCATTTT
>TRBD2|NA|TRBV27|TRBJ2-1|14
CASSLRSGYYEQFF
TGTGCCAGCAGTTTACGTAGCGGGTACTATGAGCAGTTCTTC
>NA|NA|TRBV6-1|TRBJ2-3|16
CASSASLVAGTDTQYF
TGTGCCAGCAGTGCATCCTTGGTAGCGGGCACAGATACGCAGTATTTT
>NA|NA|TRBV5-8|TRBJ2-1|15
CAGVRYAKTPGEQFF
TGTGCCGGAGTTAGGTACGCCAAAACACCGGGTGAGCAGTTCTTC
>NA|NA|TRBV30|TRBJ2-2|13
CAWSRGSTGELFF
TGTGCCTGGAGCCGCGGTTCCACCGGGGAGCTGTTTTTT
>TRBD2|NA|TRBV3-1/TRBV3-2|TRBJ2-3|17
CASSQESLAGYTDTQYF
TGTGCCAGCAGCCAAGAGTCGCTAGCGGGGTACACAGATACGCAGTATTTT